Listed below are T cell receptor beta chains from one sample, sequenced in a study of cytomegalovirus exposure and HLA in healthy donors. The protocol was immunoSEQ multiplex PCR, while the TCRdb copy is restricted to in-frame clones and leaves out a portion. Of approximately 200,000 clones listed, approximately 85% are singletons. Sequencing used PBMCs. Receptors originate from a woman aged 45 to 65 in good health and CMV-seronegative. Both conserved end residues are part of each CDR3. The D gene is left open where the match is weak. Clone sizes are given selectively: once, few, many, or a class where the clone is expanded.

v_gene: TRBV19; d_gene: TRBD1; abundance: once; len: 15; j_gene: TRBJ1-4; CDR3nt: TGTGCCAGTAGTCCCGGGACAGGGTGGAATGAAAAACTGTTTTTT; CDR3aa: CASSPGTGWNEKLFF
v_gene: TRBV7-2; d_gene: NA; abundance: NA; len: 16; j_gene: TRBJ2-4; CDR3nt: TGTGCCAGCAGCTTAGTTTCCGCAGGTGCCGGAAACATTCAGTACTTC; CDR3aa: CASSLVSAGAGNIQYF
v_gene: TRBV27; d_gene: TRBD1; abundance: NA; len: 12; j_gene: TRBJ1-1; CDR3nt: TGTGCCACCCAGGACAGGGCAGCTGAAGCTTTCTTT; CDR3aa: CATQDRAAEAFF
v_gene: TRBV19; d_gene: TRBD2; abundance: NA; len: 17; j_gene: TRBJ2-7; CDR3nt: TGTGCCAGTAGTATGGTGACTAGCGGGAGGGACAACTACGAGCAGTACTTC; CDR3aa: CASSMVTSGRDNYEQYF
v_gene: TRBV7-9; d_gene: NA; abundance: once; len: 13; j_gene: TRBJ2-7; CDR3nt: TGTGCCAGCAGCTTAGGGCTAGCTTACGAGCAGTACTTC; CDR3aa: CASSLGLAYEQYF
v_gene: TRBV21-1; d_gene: NA; abundance: NA; len: 16; j_gene: TRBJ2-7; CDR3nt: TGTGCCAGCAGCAAAGTGAAACTAGCGGGAACCTACGAGCAGTACTTC; CDR3aa: CASSKVKLAGTYEQYF
v_gene: TRBV27; d_gene: NA; abundance: NA; len: 16; j_gene: TRBJ1-1; CDR3nt: TGTGCCAGCAGCCCCCAAGACAGACAGTTGAACACTGAAGCTTTCTTT; CDR3aa: CASSPQDRQLNTEAFF
v_gene: TRBV6-5; d_gene: NA; abundance: NA; len: 13; j_gene: TRBJ1-2; CDR3nt: TGTGCCAGCAGTCAATGGGCTTCCTATGGCTACACCTTC; CDR3aa: CASSQWASYGYTF
v_gene: TRBV7-2; d_gene: NA; abundance: NA; len: 13; j_gene: TRBJ2-1; CDR3nt: TGTGCCAGCAGCTTATCTATCCACAATGAGCAGTTCTTC; CDR3aa: CASSLSIHNEQFF
v_gene: TRBV28; d_gene: NA; abundance: NA; len: 12; j_gene: TRBJ1-2; CDR3nt: TGTGCCAGCAGTTTGACTGACTATGGCTACACCTTC; CDR3aa: CASSLTDYGYTF
v_gene: TRBV11-2; d_gene: NA; abundance: NA; len: 12; j_gene: TRBJ2-7; CDR3nt: TGTGCCAGCAGCCGCAAGCCCTCCGAGCAGTACTTC; CDR3aa: CASSRKPSEQYF
v_gene: TRBV27; d_gene: TRBD2; abundance: NA; len: 17; j_gene: TRBJ2-7; CDR3nt: TGTGCCAGCAGTTCCGTAATGGATTCGGGACTACGCTACGAGCAGTACTTC; CDR3aa: CASSSVMDSGLRYEQYF
v_gene: TRBV5-4; d_gene: NA; abundance: few; len: 13; j_gene: TRBJ1-2; CDR3nt: TGTGCCAGCAGCCGGGGGGCGAGCTATGGCTACACCTTC; CDR3aa: CASSRGASYGYTF
v_gene: TRBV5-1; d_gene: TRBD1; abundance: NA; len: 13; j_gene: TRBJ2-7; CDR3nt: TGCGCCAGCAGCTCGGACAGGGACCACGAGCAGTACTTC; CDR3aa: CASSSDRDHEQYF
v_gene: TRBV28; d_gene: NA; abundance: NA; len: 13; j_gene: TRBJ1-2; CDR3nt: TGTGCCAGCAGTTCGCTCCCCACTTATGGCTACACCTTC; CDR3aa: CASSSLPTYGYTF
v_gene: TRBV7-6; d_gene: NA; abundance: NA; len: 11; j_gene: TRBJ2-3; CDR3nt: TGTGCCAGCAGCTTCGCAGATACGCAGTATTTT; CDR3aa: CASSFADTQYF
v_gene: TRBV5-1; d_gene: TRBD2; abundance: NA; len: 16; j_gene: TRBJ2-2; CDR3nt: TGCGCCAGCAGCTTAGGACTAGCGGGAGGAAACGGGGAGCTGTTTTTT; CDR3aa: CASSLGLAGGNGELFF
v_gene: TRBV5-1; d_gene: TRBD1; abundance: NA; len: 14; j_gene: TRBJ2-7; CDR3nt: TGCGCCAGCAGCTTCTGGACAGGGTCCTACGAGCAGTACTTC; CDR3aa: CASSFWTGSYEQYF
v_gene: TRBV6-5; d_gene: NA; abundance: NA; len: 13; j_gene: TRBJ1-2; CDR3nt: TGTGCCAGCAGTGACGGGGAGAGGAATGGCTACACCTTC; CDR3aa: CASSDGERNGYTF
v_gene: TRBV28; d_gene: TRBD1; abundance: NA; len: 12; j_gene: TRBJ1-1; CDR3nt: TGTGCCAGCAGGGACAGGGGCACTGAAGCTTTCTTT; CDR3aa: CASRDRGTEAFF
v_gene: TRBV5-1; d_gene: TRBD2; abundance: NA; len: 15; j_gene: TRBJ2-7; CDR3nt: TGCGCCAGCAGCTTGACACCTCGCGGGAGGGTTGAGCAGTACTTC; CDR3aa: CASSLTPRGRVEQYF
v_gene: TRBV18; d_gene: TRBD1; abundance: once; len: 15; j_gene: TRBJ2-7; CDR3nt: TGTGCCAGCTCACCCGGGACAGGTCCCTCCTACGAGCAGTACTTC; CDR3aa: CASSPGTGPSYEQYF
v_gene: TRBV30; d_gene: NA; abundance: NA; len: 10; j_gene: TRBJ1-2; CDR3nt: TGTGCCTCGACGACTCTAGGCTACACCTTC; CDR3aa: CASTTLGYTF
v_gene: TRBV4-3; d_gene: NA; abundance: once; len: 15; j_gene: TRBJ1-1; CDR3nt: TGCGCCAGCAGCCAAGCAGGGTTCGGGAACACTGAAGCTTTCTTT; CDR3aa: CASSQAGFGNTEAFF
v_gene: TRBV28; d_gene: NA; abundance: NA; len: 15; j_gene: TRBJ1-2; CDR3nt: TGTGCCAGCAGTTTACTCGACCGGGCGGGGAATGGCTACACCTTC; CDR3aa: CASSLLDRAGNGYTF
v_gene: TRBV27; d_gene: TRBD1; abundance: NA; len: 13; j_gene: TRBJ2-7; CDR3nt: TGTGCCAGCGCGGGACAGGGGAGCGACGAGCAGTACTTC; CDR3aa: CASAGQGSDEQYF
v_gene: TRBV5-1; d_gene: NA; abundance: NA; len: 15; j_gene: TRBJ1-5; CDR3nt: TGCGCCAGCAGCTTGGTTCCAGGGAGCAATCAGCCCCAGCATTTT; CDR3aa: CASSLVPGSNQPQHF
v_gene: TRBV27; d_gene: NA; abundance: NA; len: 12; j_gene: TRBJ2-3; CDR3nt: TGTGCCAGCAGTACAGGGTGGGGTACGCAGTATTTT; CDR3aa: CASSTGWGTQYF
v_gene: TRBV27; d_gene: NA; abundance: NA; len: 13; j_gene: TRBJ2-1; CDR3nt: TGTGCCAGCATTCCAACTGGGGCGAATGAGCAGTTCTTC; CDR3aa: CASIPTGANEQFF
v_gene: TRBV6-1; d_gene: NA; abundance: once; len: 16; j_gene: TRBJ1-5; CDR3nt: TGTGCCAGCAGTGAACCATCCCCGGAGGGAAATCAGCCCCAGCATTTT; CDR3aa: CASSEPSPEGNQPQHF
v_gene: TRBV28; d_gene: NA; abundance: NA; len: 13; j_gene: TRBJ2-7; CDR3nt: TGTGCCAGCAGTTTGCAGGGCCCCTACGAGCAGTACTTC; CDR3aa: CASSLQGPYEQYF
v_gene: TRBV9; d_gene: TRBD1; abundance: NA; len: 15; j_gene: TRBJ1-6; CDR3nt: TGTGCCAGCAGCGATCGGACAGGGAATAATTCACCCCTCCACTTT; CDR3aa: CASSDRTGNNSPLHF
v_gene: TRBV2; d_gene: NA; abundance: NA; len: 14; j_gene: TRBJ2-7; CDR3nt: TGTGCCAGCAGTGAAATACTGCGGGCCTACGAGCAGTACTTC; CDR3aa: CASSEILRAYEQYF
v_gene: TRBV11-2; d_gene: TRBD2; abundance: once; len: 17; j_gene: TRBJ2-1; CDR3nt: TGTGCCAGCAGTGGACTAGCGGGAGGGCCCTCCTACAATGAGCAGTTCTTC; CDR3aa: CASSGLAGGPSYNEQFF
v_gene: TRBV27; d_gene: TRBD1; abundance: NA; len: 14; j_gene: TRBJ2-7; CDR3nt: TGTGCCAGCAGTCCCACAGGGGCTACCTACGAGCAGTACTTC; CDR3aa: CASSPTGATYEQYF
v_gene: TRBV5-1; d_gene: TRBD2; abundance: NA; len: 15; j_gene: TRBJ2-7; CDR3nt: TGCGCCAGCAGCTTGGAAGGGACTAGCTCCTACGAGCAGTACTTC; CDR3aa: CASSLEGTSSYEQYF
v_gene: TRBV19; d_gene: TRBD1; abundance: few; len: 16; j_gene: TRBJ1-2; CDR3nt: TGTGCCATTCTCTCCTGGGATGGACAGGGGAGCTATGGCTACACCTTC; CDR3aa: CAILSWDGQGSYGYTF
v_gene: TRBV11-2; d_gene: NA; abundance: NA; len: 12; j_gene: TRBJ1-1; CDR3nt: TGTGCCAGCAGCTTAGTCAGGGGTGAAGCTTTCTTT; CDR3aa: CASSLVRGEAFF
v_gene: TRBV7-3; d_gene: NA; abundance: NA; len: 15; j_gene: TRBJ1-3; CDR3nt: TGTGCCAGCAGCTTATGGGCGGGCTTTGGAAACACCATATATTTT; CDR3aa: CASSLWAGFGNTIYF
v_gene: TRBV27; d_gene: NA; abundance: NA; len: 15; j_gene: TRBJ1-4; CDR3nt: TGTGCCAGCACCCCGTCGTATCGGGCTAATGAAAAACTGTTTTTT; CDR3aa: CASTPSYRANEKLFF
v_gene: TRBV27; d_gene: NA; abundance: once; len: 12; j_gene: TRBJ1-1; CDR3nt: TGTGCCAGCAGTTCGGGGGGAGCTGAAGCTTTCTTT; CDR3aa: CASSSGGAEAFF
v_gene: TRBV5-1; d_gene: TRBD1; abundance: NA; len: 14; j_gene: TRBJ2-3; CDR3nt: TGCGCCAGCAGCTTACAGGGGAGCACAGATACGCAGTATTTT; CDR3aa: CASSLQGSTDTQYF
v_gene: TRBV6-4; d_gene: NA; abundance: NA; len: 11; j_gene: TRBJ2-5; CDR3nt: TGTGCCAGCAATCTAAAAGAGACCCAGTACTTC; CDR3aa: CASNLKETQYF
v_gene: TRBV6-5; d_gene: TRBD1; abundance: NA; len: 14; j_gene: TRBJ2-7; CDR3nt: TGTGCCAGCAGTTTCGACAGGGGAACCTACGAGCAGTACTTC; CDR3aa: CASSFDRGTYEQYF
v_gene: TRBV15; d_gene: NA; abundance: NA; len: 13; j_gene: TRBJ2-7; CDR3nt: TGTGCCACCAGCAGAGAAGAGAACTACGAGCAGTACTTC; CDR3aa: CATSREENYEQYF
v_gene: TRBV28; d_gene: NA; abundance: NA; len: 11; j_gene: TRBJ2-5; CDR3nt: TGTGCCAGCAAAGACCTGGCGGCCCAGTACTTC; CDR3aa: CASKDLAAQYF
v_gene: TRBV7-9; d_gene: NA; abundance: NA; len: 15; j_gene: TRBJ2-5; CDR3nt: TGTGCCAGCAGCTTCCTCCGACAAATTCAAGAGACCCAGTACTTC; CDR3aa: CASSFLRQIQETQYF
v_gene: TRBV9; d_gene: NA; abundance: NA; len: 17; j_gene: TRBJ2-1; CDR3nt: TGTGCCAGCAGCGTTAATTCCCGGCCGCGGGCGTACAATGAGCAGTTCTTC; CDR3aa: CASSVNSRPRAYNEQFF
v_gene: TRBV27; d_gene: NA; abundance: once; len: 15; j_gene: TRBJ2-1; CDR3nt: TGTGCCAGCAGTCTAACCGGGACACCTTCCAATGAGCAGTTCTTC; CDR3aa: CASSLTGTPSNEQFF
v_gene: TRBV9; d_gene: TRBD1; abundance: NA; len: 13; j_gene: TRBJ2-7; CDR3nt: TGTGCCAGCAGCGTCGCAGGGGGCGGGGAGCAGTACTTC; CDR3aa: CASSVAGGGEQYF
v_gene: TRBV5-6; d_gene: TRBD2; abundance: once; len: 16; j_gene: TRBJ2-1; CDR3nt: TGTGCCAGCAGCTTAAGGAGACTAGCGGTATACAATGAGCAGTTCTTC; CDR3aa: CASSLRRLAVYNEQFF
v_gene: TRBV19; d_gene: NA; abundance: few; len: 13; j_gene: TRBJ2-2; CDR3nt: TGTGCCAGTAGTACGCAGGGCACCGGGGAGCTGTTTTTT; CDR3aa: CASSTQGTGELFF
v_gene: TRBV18; d_gene: NA; abundance: NA; len: 13; j_gene: TRBJ2-5; CDR3nt: TGTGCCAGCTCGTCTAGCGTACAAGAGACCCAGTACTTC; CDR3aa: CASSSSVQETQYF
v_gene: TRBV9; d_gene: NA; abundance: NA; len: 13; j_gene: TRBJ2-7; CDR3nt: TGTGCCAGCAGCGTAGTTCCTAGTAACGAGCAGTACTTC; CDR3aa: CASSVVPSNEQYF